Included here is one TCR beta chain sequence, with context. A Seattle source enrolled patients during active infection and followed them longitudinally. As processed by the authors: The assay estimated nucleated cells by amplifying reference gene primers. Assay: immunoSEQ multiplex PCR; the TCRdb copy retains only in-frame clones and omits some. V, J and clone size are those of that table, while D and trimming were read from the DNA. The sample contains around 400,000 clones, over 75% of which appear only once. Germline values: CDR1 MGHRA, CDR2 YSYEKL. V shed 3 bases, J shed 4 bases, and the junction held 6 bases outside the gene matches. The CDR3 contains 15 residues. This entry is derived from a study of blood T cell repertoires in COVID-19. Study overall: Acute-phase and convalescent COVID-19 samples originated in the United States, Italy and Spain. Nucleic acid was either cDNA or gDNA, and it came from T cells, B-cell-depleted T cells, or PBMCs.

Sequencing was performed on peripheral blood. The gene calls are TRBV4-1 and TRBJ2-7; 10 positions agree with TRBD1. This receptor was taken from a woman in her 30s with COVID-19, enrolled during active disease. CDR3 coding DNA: TGCGCCAGCAGCCACCCCAGACAGGGGGCATACGAGCAGTACTTC. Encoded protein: CASSHPRQGAYEQYF.